The rows below give T cell receptor beta chains drawn from one sample of a study of blood T cell repertoires in COVID-19. Method: immunoSEQ multiplex PCR; TCRdb's copy keeps in-frame clones and lacks some. The data contain about 270,000 clones, 70% to 90% of them singletons. Sequenced material: PBMCs or T cells enriched from blood (not recorded which). Receptor source: a woman in her thirties with acute COVID-19. CDR3s include the opening cysteine and the closing phenylalanine or tryptophan. A D gene is named only where the DNA matches it firmly. For some rows the clone size is stated as once, few or many, or as a class when expanded; others skip it.

v_gene	abundance	j_gene	d_gene	CDR3aa	CDR3nt
TRBV4-1	.	TRBJ2-1	TRBD1	CASSQDWTGSYEQFF	TGCGCCAGCAGCCAAGATTGGACAGGGAGTTATGAGCAGTTCTTC
TRBV7-9	.	TRBJ2-7	.	CASSSPLDLTLGYPYEQYF	TGTGCCAGCAGCTCACCTCTGGACTTAACCCTTGGTTACCCCTACGAGCAGTACTTC
TRBV5-1	.	TRBJ2-3	TRBD1	CASSWGTGGHTDTQYF	TGCGCCAGCAGCTGGGGGACAGGGGGCCATACAGATACGCAGTATTTT
TRBV5-6	.	TRBJ2-3	.	CASSRGDTQYF	TGTGCCAGCAGTAGGGGGGATACGCAGTATTTT
TRBV28	.	TRBJ1-4	TRBD1	CASSSPRQGIEKLFF	TGTGCCAGCAGTTCCCCGCGACAGGGGATTGAAAAACTGTTTTTT
TRBV10-3	.	TRBJ1-5	TRBD1	CAISAYGTGPLNQPQHF	TGTGCCATCAGTGCCTACGGGACAGGGCCGTTAAATCAGCCCCAGCATTTT
TRBV21-1	.	TRBJ2-3	.	CASSSLADHRGTDTQYF	TGTGCCAGCAGTTCCCTAGCGGACCACCGGGGCACAGATACGCAGTATTTT
TRBV24-1	.	TRBJ2-3	TRBD2	CATSDLTSGSPDTQYF	TGTGCCACCAGTGATTTGACTAGCGGGAGTCCAGATACGCAGTATTTT
TRBV4-2	.	TRBJ1-5	.	CASSQDLTGNQPQHF	TGTGCCAGCAGCCAAGATCTTACAGGGAATCAGCCCCAGCATTTT
TRBV5-4	.	TRBJ2-7	TRBD1	CASSLVEDRHSYEQYF	TGTGCCAGCAGCTTGGTGGAGGACAGGCACTCCTACGAGCAGTACTTC
TRBV25-1	.	TRBJ1-4	.	CASSELRGLSEKLFF	TGTGCCAGCAGTGAGCTCCGGGGACTAAGTGAAAAACTGTTTTTT
TRBV27	.	TRBJ2-7	TRBD2	CASSLRLAGGPYEQYF	TGTGCCAGCAGTTTACGCCTAGCGGGAGGACCCTACGAGCAGTACTTC
TRBV5-1	.	TRBJ1-4	.	CASSLIVGTNEKLFF	TGCGCCAGCAGCTTGATAGTCGGGACTAATGAAAAACTGTTTTTT
TRBV28	.	TRBJ2-2	TRBD2	CASSFGGLAGGTGELFF	TGTGCCAGCAGTTTTGGGGGACTAGCGGGAGGCACCGGGGAGCTGTTTTTT
TRBV27	.	TRBJ2-7	.	CASSYRVLGYEQYF	TGTGCCAGCAGTTACAGGGTGTTGGGTTACGAGCAGTACTTC
TRBV9	.	TRBJ2-2	TRBD2	CASSVATPTRSSGNTGELFF	TGTGCCAGCAGCGTAGCTACCCCAACCCGGTCTAGCGGAAACACCGGGGAGCTGTTTTTT
TRBV9	.	TRBJ1-1	.	CASSDVQGVNTEAFF	TGTGCCAGCAGCGATGTACAGGGCGTGAACACTGAAGCTTTCTTT
TRBV5-5	.	TRBJ2-7	TRBD1	CASGGTGTYEQYF	TGTGCCAGCGGAGGGACAGGCACCTACGAGCAGTACTTC
TRBV6-5	.	TRBJ2-7	.	CASRGRSGYEQYF	TGTGCCAGCAGGGGAAGGAGCGGCTACGAGCAGTACTTC
TRBV18	.	TRBJ1-4	.	CASSPPASYATNEKLFF	TGTGCCAGCTCACCACCGGCCTCGTATGCAACTAATGAAAAACTGTTTTTT
TRBV28	.	TRBJ2-7	.	CASSLGQWNEQYF	TGTGCCAGCAGCCTCGGACAGTGGAACGAGCAGTACTTC
TRBV3-1/TRBV3-2	.	TRBJ1-1	.	CASSQEISFTEAFF	TGTGCCAGCAGCCAAGAGATCAGTTTCACTGAAGCTTTCTTT
TRBV7-9	.	TRBJ2-5	TRBD2	CASSSRRTSGDAGAQYF	TGTGCCAGCAGCTCCAGGCGGACTAGCGGGGATGCCGGGGCCCAGTACTTC
TRBV4-2	.	TRBJ1-5	TRBD1	CASSQVSGQGASNQPQHF	TGTGCCAGCAGCCAAGTGAGCGGACAGGGGGCAAGCAATCAGCCCCAGCATTTT
TRBV28	.	TRBJ2-2	.	CASSLARGGVSNTGELFF	TGTGCCAGCAGTTTAGCCCGGGGTGGAGTTTCTAACACCGGGGAGCTGTTTTTT
TRBV27	.	TRBJ1-4	TRBD1	CASSLWKGAGEKLFF	TGTGCCAGCAGTTTATGGAAGGGGGCAGGGGAAAAACTGTTTTTT
TRBV6-1	.	TRBJ2-6	.	CASSEGPGTGANVLTF	TGTGCCAGCAGTGAAGGTCCCGGGACTGGGGCCAACGTCCTGACTTTC
TRBV5-1	.	TRBJ2-3	TRBD1	CASSPGQGVTDTQYF	TGCGCCAGCAGCCCGGGACAGGGGGTCACAGATACGCAGTATTTT
TRBV5-1	once	TRBJ2-1	TRBD2	CASSILAGGQDNEQFF	TGCGCCAGCAGCATACTAGCGGGAGGGCAGGACAATGAGCAGTTCTTC
TRBV10-3	.	TRBJ1-6	.	CAIRSFTGQFNSPLHF	TGTGCCATCAGGTCATTCACAGGACAGTTTAATTCACCCCTCCACTTT
TRBV24-1	.	TRBJ2-7	.	CATSATGWEQYF	TGTGCCACCAGTGCCACAGGGTGGGAGCAGTACTTC
TRBV27	.	TRBJ2-1	TRBD2	CASSSGLAGAEQFF	TGTGCCAGCAGCTCGGGACTAGCGGGAGCTGAGCAGTTCTTC
TRBV7-2	few	TRBJ2-7	.	CASSLEYKRHEQYF	TGTGCCAGCAGCTTAGAATATAAGCGCCACGAGCAGTACTTC
TRBV10-1	once	TRBJ2-3	TRBD1	CASKRQGALETDTQYF	TGCGCCAGCAAGAGACAGGGGGCGCTTGAGACAGATACGCAGTATTTT
TRBV20-1	.	TRBJ2-1	.	CSANDYPEQFF	TGCAGTGCCAACGACTACCCAGAGCAGTTCTTC
TRBV28	.	TRBJ1-6	.	CASSLVLSSYNSPLHF	TGTGCCAGCAGTCTCGTTCTAAGCTCCTATAATTCACCCCTCCACTTT
TRBV5-1	.	TRBJ1-1	.	CASSLTGPEAFF	TGCGCCAGCAGCTTAACAGGGCCTGAAGCTTTCTTT
TRBV19	once	TRBJ2-7	.	CASSDGSSYEQYF	TGTGCCAGTAGTGACGGGAGCTCCTACGAGCAGTACTTC
TRBV28	.	TRBJ1-2	.	CASSLGDWGYTF	TGTGCCAGCAGTTTGGGGGACTGGGGCTACACCTTC
TRBV2	.	TRBJ1-5	TRBD1	CASSVQGGGESQPQHF	TGTGCCAGCAGTGTACAAGGGGGCGGCGAGAGTCAGCCCCAGCATTTT
TRBV9	.	TRBJ1-1	TRBD1	CASSPRQGTTTEAFF	TGTGCCAGCAGCCCTAGACAGGGGACTACAACTGAAGCTTTCTTT
TRBV5-1	.	TRBJ2-1	.	CASSFGGNTNEQFF	TGCGCCAGCAGCTTCGGCGGGAATACGAATGAGCAGTTCTTC
TRBV25-1	.	TRBJ1-2	.	CASSGQLGNYGYTF	TGTGCCAGCAGTGGACAGCTTGGTAACTATGGCTACACCTTC
TRBV4-1	.	TRBJ2-1	.	CASSQGAGFGYNEQFF	TGCGCCAGCAGCCAAGGGGCGGGATTTGGGTACAATGAGCAGTTCTTC
TRBV19	.	TRBJ1-5	.	CASSEVMGNQPQHF	TGTGCCAGTAGTGAGGTGATGGGCAATCAGCCCCAGCATTTT
TRBV7-2	.	TRBJ1-1	TRBD1	CASSRTGNTEAFF	TGTGCCAGCAGTCGGACAGGGAACACTGAAGCTTTCTTT
TRBV11-3	.	TRBJ2-1	TRBD2	CASSLGGLAGLGEQFF	TGTGCCAGCAGCTTAGGTGGACTAGCGGGACTCGGTGAGCAGTTCTTC
TRBV28	.	TRBJ2-7	TRBD1	CASSLPTGSEVYEQYF	TGTGCCAGCAGTCTCCCGACAGGGTCAGAGGTCTACGAGCAGTACTTC
TRBV10-3	.	TRBJ2-1	TRBD2	CAIGGLGGNEQFF	TGTGCCATCGGCGGACTGGGGGGGAATGAGCAGTTCTTC
TRBV6-5	.	TRBJ2-3	TRBD2	CASSWGAGHSTDTQYF	TGTGCCAGCAGTTGGGGAGCGGGGCATAGCACAGATACGCAGTATTTT
TRBV6-6	.	TRBJ2-1	.	CASSLGGRVAPKDEQFF	TGTGCCAGCAGTCTCGGAGGTCGGGTAGCCCCGAAGGATGAGCAGTTCTTC